The present T cell receptor (beta chain) was sequenced within a study of T cells in Graves' hyperthyroidism and ophthalmopathy (dated 2019 in TCRdb). About the full investigation: Peripheral blood samples were taken at initial diagnosis, before any treatment was given. Following sampling, methimazole starting at 30 mg daily was given to hyperthyroidism patients, and high-dose intravenous methylprednisolone was given to ophthalmopathy patients. Prospective prediction of ophthalmopathy was tested in an independent validation cohort consisting of 18 hyperthyroidism patients and some 15 patients who later progressed to ophthalmopathy. To identify distinguishing TCR V-J signatures, a discovery cohort of 100 patients was used, comprising 43 with Graves' ophthalmopathy and around 60 with stable Graves' hyperthyroidism. The 100 or so discovery patients were randomly divided into training and test sets at a 7:3 ratio. Thyroid tissue and blood T-cell repertoires from more than five Graves' hyperthyroidism patients were also compared in the study. The paper describes TCR Vbeta CDR3 sequencing of 135 peripheral blood samples, made up of 43 ophthalmopathy patients, around 78 hyperthyroidism patients and 17 progressor patients. What the work shows at the level of the full study, not this receptor alone: Blood samples also contained most of the expanded thyroid clonotypes (frequency above 0.001), which suggests that blood repertoires may reflect thyroid immune responses. In validation, the model predicted progression to ophthalmopathy with 55% to 71% sensitivity and around 72% specificity, a median of around six months before onset. No statistical method was used to fix the sample size in advance, and group allocation was not hidden from the investigators. A 13 V-J signature model separated ophthalmopathy from stable hyperthyroidism, with roughly 88% sensitivity and roughly 84% specificity in cross-validation and 80%/75% in testing.

This clonotype was seen repeatedly, ten times or more. This receptor's antigen is unknown. No quality values exist for individual bases; no much larger clone is one base distant. Amplification of TCR beta CDR3 regions was carried out from RNA transcripts. The first round of RT-PCR for the TCR CDR3 was performed with the HTBI primer set and the Qiagen OneStep RT-PCR kit. Libraries were constructed in a second round of multiplex PCR, after which size selection and purification were carried out. The libraries were sequenced on an Illumina HiSeq2000 using paired-end 100 bp reads. Concerning the study's data processing: SOAPnuke was used to process the raw data, removing reads that contained adapters or uncalled bases, had a mean Phred below 15, or lacked an exact match to the constant primer or identifier. High-quality paired reads were merged with COPE v1.2.5, and unique nucleotide sequences were defined as clonotypes. Clonotypes were aligned to IMGT TRBV, TRBD and TRBJ reference segments using MiTCR v1.1. The analysis was restricted to V-J combinations with a frequency above 0.0001, which together covered 99.2% of the repertoires. A TCS score was defined as the ratio between F50 (clonal expansion) and ExV (chaos), using BLOSUM62-based TCRdist between CDR3 peptides within each V-J. Welch's t-statistics and random forest reduced around 550 V-J features to roughly 13, which were used in a naive Bayes classifier (R e1071). Using fastp trimming at Q25 and MiXCR clonotype assembly, TCRdb reanalyzed the public sequencing data and kept in-frame beta chains. Here each entry gathers all rows of one CDR3 protein and keeps the most common genes and DNA. The V and J calls and clone size are TCRdb's, not the authors'. The sample data list 350,000 to 450,000 distinct CDR3 sequences, and about 15% of these were observed just once. 9.5% to 12% of the sample is in the top ten clones.

A patient counted as having stable Graves' hyperthyroidism if no progression to ophthalmopathy occurred over 18 months of follow-up. Hyperthyroidism patients were newly diagnosed, with disease duration under 2 months, and aged 18 to 65 years. Patients with uncontrolled infections, other autoimmune diseases, pregnancy or lactation were excluded. Clinical symptoms, serum thyroxine and TRAb, thyroid ultrasound, and orbital computed tomography formed the basis for the diagnoses. PBMCs were separated from 7.5 to 10 ml of fresh peripheral blood using Ficoll-Paque density gradient centrifugation. Total RNA was extracted with Trizol reagent, and quality was checked on an Agilent 2100 Bioanalyzer. The V and J ends are trimmed by 5 bases and 6 bases, leaving 11 bases between them. The germline V gene supplies CDR1 SGHNT and CDR2 YENEEA. The CDR3 spans 13 residues, from the cysteine through the phenylalanine. The read is trimmed to its CDR3 DNA, 39 bases read in frame from base 1.

Here the chain combines TRBV11-3 and TRBJ1-5; TRBD1 could be the D gene, as 5 bases match. The clonotype was recovered from a woman aged 60 to 75 with Graves' hyperthyroidism. Source material: blood. The CDR3 here reads CASSPRAGQPQHF. The DNA sequence follows: TGTGCCAGCAGCCCCAGGGCCGGTCAGCCCCAGCATTTT.